Listed here are 30 T cell receptor beta chains from one sample, sequenced in a study of T-cell memory formation after mild COVID-19. TCRdb itself ran the 5' RACE reads through MiXCR, one entry per CDR3 protein. The profile shows some 440,000 distinct CDR3 sequences, more than 20% of them singletons. Sequenced material: PBMCs or a T cell subset sorted from them (not recorded which). Every receptor here comes from an adult woman who had mild COVID-19 (a few samples of this study predate the infection). Cell type and time point are not known.

The J gene is TRBJ1-6, the V gene TRBV3-1; D is possibly TRBD1 (6 bases). The CDR3 extends over 19 amino acids. Germline loops: CDR1 LGHDT, CDR2 YNNKEL (reference sequence). V lost 0 bases to trimming and J lost 0 bases, with 15 bases between them. The CDR3 DNA follows: TGTGCCAGCAGCCAAGATCGCCAGGGGTGGAGCTCCTATAATTCACCCCTCCACTTT. This translates into CASSQDRQGWSSYNSPLHF.

This clonotype was seen a handful of times. The chain uses TRBV20-1 and TRBJ2-7, with 7 bases aligning to TRBD1. Losses at the gene ends were 5 bases for V and 0 bases for J; bases not matched to a gene: 7. Germline values: CDR1 DFQATT, CDR2 SNEGSKA (reference sequence). The CDR3 loop spans 14 amino acids. In DNA form, the CDR3 reads TGCAGTGCTCAGGATACAGGGGACTCCTACGAGCAGTACTTC. Its translation: CSAQDTGDSYEQYF.

The CDR3 loop is CASSLGLEDALRAFF. CDR3 bases: TGTGCCAGCAGCTTAGGCCTCGAGGACGCCCTTCGGGCTTTCTTT. The rearrangement links TRBV7-9 to TRBJ1-1; no reliable D call. Germline V gene sequence: CDR1 SEHNR, CDR2 FQNEAQ (reference sequence). The V gene lost 1 base and the J gene lost 11 bases, with 20 bases spanning the gap. This CDR3 has 15 residues.

A few counts support this clonotype. V and J are TRBV27 and TRBJ2-7; a possible D gene is TRBD2 (5 bases). V lost 3 bases and J 0 bases, leaving 9 bases between the germline ends. Germline loops: CDR1 MNHEY, CDR2 SMNVEV (reference sequence). This CDR3 comprises 14 residues. The CDR3 protein is CASSFGENSYEQYF. The DNA for the CDR3 is TGTGCCAGCAGTTTTGGGGAGAACTCCTACGAGCAGTACTTC.

With regard to this clonotype: At one end the junction does not follow the germline gene, possibly because of a read error. This sequence joins TRBV27 and TRBJ2-2, with a weak D call TRBD2 (6 bases). The CDR3 sequence is 17 residues long. Germline V CDR1 and CDR2: MNHEY, SMNVEV (reference sequence). CDR3 sequence (DNA): TGTGCCAGCAGTTCCCTCGAACTAGCAGAGAACAACGGGGAGCTGTTTTTT. It is translated as CASSSLELAENNGELFF.

The chain is built from TRBV11-2 and TRBJ2-3, with a possible D match to TRBD2 (6 bases). The CDR3 contains 17 residues. Germline CDR1 SGHAT, CDR2 FQNNGV. V was clipped by 0 bases and J by 6 bases, with 19 bases between them. DNA of the CDR3: TGTGCCAGCAGCTTAGATGGGCCGGGACTTGCCGTGGATACGCAGTATTTT. Translating gives CASSLDGPGLAVDTQYF.

This clonotype has just a few counts. The V call is TRBV7-9, the J call TRBJ1-4, with D hard to call. This CDR3 region has 16 residues. Germline V CDR1 and CDR2: SEHNR, FQNEAQ (reference sequence). Trimming stripped 2 bases from V and 3 bases from J, with 13 bases between. Written as DNA, the CDR3 is TGTGCCAGCAGCTTACAGACCGCCCACCCTAATGAAAAACTGTTTTTT. Translation: CASSLQTAHPNEKLFF.

This chain connects TRBV5-1 to TRBJ2-3; weak D call: TRBD2 (6 bases). This CDR3 region has 15 residues. V lost 5 bases and J lost 6, with 19 bases in between. From germline, CDR1 is SGHRS and CDR2 YFSETQ. This CDR3 is CASSRRAGRGDTQYF. For the CDR3, the DNA is TGCGCCAGCAGTCGGCGGGCGGGGCGCGGGGATACGCAGTATTTT.

This clonotype was seen more than once but under ten times. This chain connects TRBV10-2 to TRBJ2-7; D not certain. Germline CDR1 and CDR2: WSHSY and SAAADI. This CDR3 spans 10 amino acids. Trimming stripped 8 bases from V and 3 bases from J, with 5 bases between. CDR3 sequence reads: CASEGYEQYF. The CDR3 DNA reads as TGCGCCAGCGAAGGCTACGAGCAGTACTTC.

This sequence joins TRBV3-2 and TRBJ2-7. TRBV3-2 is a pseudogene segment. The CDR3 is 9 amino acids. The DNA for the CDR3 is TGTGCCCGGTTTGGGGAGCAGTACTTC. Residues: CARFGEQYF.

The chain joins TRBV14 to TRBJ2-3; D not certain. The CDR3 has 12 amino acids. CDR1 is SGHDN, CDR2 FVKESK, per germline. The germline V and J ends were trimmed by 4 bases and 5 bases, with 7 bases remaining between them. As DNA, the CDR3 is TGTGCCAGCAGCCTCCACATAGATACGCAGTATTTT. Translating it yields CASSLHIDTQYF. The full variable domain, with the rest looked up from reference TRBV14 and TRBJ2-3, is EAGVTQFPSHSVIEKGQTVTLRCDPISGHDNLYWYRRVMGKEIKFLLHFVKESKQDESGMPNNRFLAERTGGTYSTLKVQPAELEDSGVYFCASSLHIDTQYFGPGTRLTVL.

This clonotype has a handful of counts. The CDR3 is CASSFDRGGDTQYF. The CDR3 coding sequence is TGTGCCAGCAGCTTTGACAGGGGTGGAGATACGCAGTATTTT. V and J are TRBV7-9 and TRBJ2-3; TRBD1 agrees at 8 bases. With V trimmed by 3 bases and J by 5 bases, 4 bases remained unmatched. Germline CDR1 reads SEHNR; CDR2 reads FQNEAQ (reference sequence). The CDR3 length is 14 residues.

This clonotype has more than one count but fewer than ten. The rearrangement joins TRBV7-2 to TRBJ2-5; no clear D. The CDR3 runs 13 residues. CDR1 and CDR2 from the germline V gene are SGHTA and FQGNSA. Trimming cost V 3 bases and J 5 bases, with 10 bases left between them. This chain's CDR3 is CASSFAYPETQYF. In DNA, the CDR3 is TGTGCCAGCAGCTTTGCGTACCCGGAGACCCAGTACTTC.

The table lists this clonotype with a few counts. This chain joins TRBV28 and TRBJ1-6, with a tentative D call TRBD1 (6 bases). Between the trimmed V and J ends, which lost 4 bases and 7 bases, there was a span of 14 bases. CDR3 length equals 15 residues. CDR1 and CDR2 from the germline V gene are MDHEN and SYDVKM. The CDR3 reads CASSSPRTDNSPLHF. The CDR3 DNA follows: TGTGCCAGCAGTTCTCCCCGGACAGACAATTCACCCCTCCACTTT.

The chain carries TRBV2 and TRBJ2-1; 8 bases map to TRBD2. V shed 3 bases, J shed 6 bases, and the junction held 1 base outside the gene matches. Germline V gene lookup returns CDR1 SNHLY and CDR2 FYNNEI. This CDR3 has 13 residues. Written as DNA, the CDR3 is TGTGCCAGCAGTGACGGGGGGGGCAATGAGCAGTTCTTC. Amino acids: CASSDGGGNEQFF.

The chain has TRBV19 and TRBJ2-2; D remains ambiguous. There are 15 residues in the CDR3. The V gene's germline CDR1 is LNHDA and CDR2 SQIVND (reference sequence). The V end was cut by 4 bases, the J end by 5 bases, with 14 bases between. The CDR3 region is CASSTQNSPTGELFF. Here the CDR3 DNA reads TGTGCCAGTAGTACGCAAAATAGCCCAACCGGGGAGCTGTTTTTT.

This clonotype occurred a few times. CDR3 nucleotides: TGCGCCAGCAGCCGAAATAGCGGGGGGAAGGCAGATACGCAGTATTTT. This encodes CASSRNSGGKADTQYF. This rearrangement joins TRBV5-1 to TRBJ2-3; 10 bases agree with TRBD2. Per germline, CDR1 SGHRS and CDR2 YFSETQ. The J segment lost 4 bases and the V segment lost 4 bases, leaving 9 bases of the junction unmatched. The CDR3 length is 16 residues.

This clonotype was seen only once. The chain joins TRBV29-1 to TRBJ2-7; TRBD1 matches at 8 bases. CDR1 SQVTM and CDR2 ANQGSEA come from the germline V gene. This CDR3 has 12 amino acids. V lost 6 bases and J lost 5; bases outside the gene matches: 6. The DNA for the CDR3 is TGCAGCGTACAGGGACAGGTCCACGAGCAGTACTTC. Translating it yields CSVQGQVHEQYF.

This clonotype was picked up a small number of times. The chain carries TRBV13 and TRBJ1-3; no firm D call. Germline CDR1 and CDR2: PRHDT and FYEKMQ (reference sequence). The CDR3 has 15 residues. Trimming removed 0 bases from V and 2 bases from J, with 8 bases in between. The CDR3 DNA is TGTGCCAGCAGCTTAGGTTATTCACCTGGAAACACCATATATTTT. Translating gives CASSLGYSPGNTIYF. Filled out from reference TRBV13 and TRBJ1-3, the complete variable domain reads AAGVIQSPRHLIKEKRETATLKCYPIPRHDTVYWYQQGPGQDPQFLISFYEKMQSDKGSIPDRFSAQQFSDYHSELNMSSLELGDSALYFCASSLGYSPGNTIYFGEGSWLTVV.

This clonotype was seen only a few times. The J gene is TRBJ2-7, the V gene TRBV7-2, with D maybe TRBD2 (6 bases). The CDR3 loop spans 14 amino acids. The V end was cut by 5 bases, the J end by 2 bases, with 13 bases between. Germline V CDR1 and CDR2: SGHTA, FQGNSA. CDR3 sequence reads: CASSHPGLTYEQYF. CDR3 nucleotides: TGTGCCAGCAGCCACCCGGGACTTACCTACGAGCAGTACTTC.

The chain recombines TRBV20-1 with TRBJ1-2; TRBD1 matches 7 bases. The CDR3 runs 14 residues. J was trimmed by 8 bases and V by 5 bases; bases with no gene match: 14. CDR1 is DFQATT, CDR2 SNEGSKA, per germline (reference sequence). The CDR3 DNA reads TGCAGTGCTCCGGACAGGATGAGTCTAGGCGGCTACACCTTC. Its protein product is CSAPDRMSLGGYTF.

The gene calls are TRBV6-5 and TRBJ2-3; D unclear. Germline V gene data show CDR1 as MNHEY and CDR2 as SVGAGI. V lost 6 bases, J lost 7 bases, and 11 bases lay in between. CDR3 length equals 12 residues. CDR3 loop: CASSPSRHTQYF. DNA for the CDR3: TGTGCCAGCAGCCCTTCCCGACATACGCAGTATTTT.

This clonotype came up a few times. In nucleotides, the CDR3 is TGTGCCAGCAGCCGGGATGGAACCAATGAGCAGTTCTTC. Its translation: CASSRDGTNEQFF. The chain carries TRBV11-2 and TRBJ2-1, with D possibly being TRBD2 (5 bases). The length of the CDR3 is 13 residues. Germline CDR1 and CDR2: SGHAT and FQNNGV. V was clipped by 5 bases and J by 6 bases, with 11 bases between them.

This rearrangement joins TRBV7-6 to TRBJ2-3; TRBD2 agrees at 13 bases. CDR1 is SGHVS and CDR2 is FNYEAQ in the germline V gene. Losses at the gene ends were 4 bases for V and 5 bases for J; bases not matched to a gene: 9. The CDR3 runs to 17 residues. CDR3 region: CASSSRIGLAGEDTQYF. The CDR3 DNA follows: TGTGCCAGCAGCTCCCGCATAGGACTAGCGGGAGAAGATACGCAGTATTTT.

The chain carries TRBV9 and TRBJ2-3, with 7 bases lining up with TRBD2. CDR1 and CDR2 (germline): SGDLS, YYNGEE. This CDR3 contains 17 residues. Trimming took 5 bases from V and 1 from J; bases not matched to a gene: 13. CDR3 amino acids: CASSSRGAGLGTDTQYF. The CDR3, as DNA: TGTGCCAGCAGTTCCCGGGGAGCGGGGCTAGGCACAGATACGCAGTATTTT.

This clonotype was detected only once. V is TRBV7-9 and J is TRBJ2-4; 10 nucleotides line up with TRBD1. The V gene end was trimmed by 4 bases and the J gene end by 3 bases; junction bases not matched to a gene: 9. Germline loops: CDR1 SEHNR, CDR2 FQNEAQ (reference sequence). The CDR3 contains 17 residues. CDR3 in DNA: TGTGCCAGCAGCTACAGCGGACAGGGGGTCGTCAAAAACATTCAGTACTTC. This encodes CASSYSGQGVVKNIQYF.

This clonotype was found many times. The chain has TRBV27 and TRBJ2-7, with D possibly matching TRBD2 (6 bases). CDR1 MNHEY and CDR2 SMNVEV come from the germline V gene (reference sequence). The V gene lost 5 bases and the J gene lost 2 bases, with 19 bases spanning the gap. The CDR3 loop spans 16 amino acids. This chain's CDR3 is CASSPRPGLVAYEQYF. CDR3 sequence (DNA): TGTGCCAGCAGTCCGCGCCCGGGACTTGTGGCCTACGAGCAGTACTTC.

A few counts support this clonotype. This sequence joins TRBV5-1 and TRBJ2-4; weak D call: TRBD2 (6 bases). This CDR3 has 23 amino acids. With 0 bases removed from V and 1 base from J, the gap between germline ends came to 32 bases. From germline, CDR1 is SGHRS and CDR2 YFSETQ. CDR3 sequence (DNA): TGCGCCAGCAGCTTGGTAGTGGCGGGCGCCCACCGTTGGGACCGGGGGGCCAAAAACATTCAGTACTTC. It encodes CASSLVVAGAHRWDRGAKNIQYF.

This clonotype turned up a few times. The genes are TRBV27 and TRBJ2-1, with a tentative D call TRBD2 (5 bases). This CDR3 comprises 12 residues. CDR1 and CDR2 (germline): MNHEY, SMNVEV (reference sequence). The V end was cut by 8 bases, the J end by 6 bases, with 11 bases between. Here the CDR3 reads CASGQEGNEQFF. The CDR3 DNA follows: TGTGCCAGCGGCCAAGAGGGCAATGAGCAGTTCTTC.

This clonotype was found a few times. The V gene is TRBV6-6, the J gene TRBJ2-2; 13 bases match TRBD2. Germline V gene data show CDR1 as MNHNY and CDR2 as SVGAGI (reference sequence). The CDR3 sequence is 15 residues long. After removal of 4 bases from V and 9 bases from J, the junction contained 5 bases not matched to a gene. The CDR3 DNA sequence: TGTGCCAGCAGTTCCGGACTAGCGGGAGTGAGGGAGCTGTTTTTT. Amino acid sequence: CASSSGLAGVRELFF.